The present TCR beta chain was sequenced within a study of regulatory T cells in long-lasting Graves disease. Study information: By definition, persistent Graves' disease involved antithyroid drugs for over 5 years alongside positive TSH receptor antibodies.

Whole-study results and caveats: Whereas nearly 1,000 public clonotypes were shared by new patients, persistent patients shared more, at 2,500 to 3,500. TCR diversity was lower in persistent than newly diagnosed Graves' disease. TRBV28 was favored in persistent disease, as were TRBJ1-2 and TRBJ2-5.

Time point in this sample: persistent/refractory GD, antithyroid drugs over 5 years with positive TRAb. With RNA extracted from PBMCs as input, the TCR library was made. Construction of the TCR beta libraries employed iRepertoire HTBI primers in conjunction with Arm-PCR of CDR3 regions. A single record per CDR3 protein comes from TCRdb applying MiXCR to the multiplex PCR reads. The data contain about 660,000 distinct CDR3 sequences, about 30% of them singletons. A note on this clonotype: What it binds is unknown.

The V end was cut by 5 bases, the J end by 5 bases, with 9 bases between. The CDR3 spans 12 residues. This TCR came from a female donor with Graves disease. The chain uses TRBV12-3 or TRBV12-4 and TRBJ1-1; D is uncertain. Source: peripheral blood mononuclear cells (PBMCs), taken when the disease was refractory, from a patient treated with antithyroid drugs. The CDR3 DNA reads TGTGCCAGCAGTACCGACGGTACTGAAGCTTTCTTT. Translation gives CASSTDGTEAFF.